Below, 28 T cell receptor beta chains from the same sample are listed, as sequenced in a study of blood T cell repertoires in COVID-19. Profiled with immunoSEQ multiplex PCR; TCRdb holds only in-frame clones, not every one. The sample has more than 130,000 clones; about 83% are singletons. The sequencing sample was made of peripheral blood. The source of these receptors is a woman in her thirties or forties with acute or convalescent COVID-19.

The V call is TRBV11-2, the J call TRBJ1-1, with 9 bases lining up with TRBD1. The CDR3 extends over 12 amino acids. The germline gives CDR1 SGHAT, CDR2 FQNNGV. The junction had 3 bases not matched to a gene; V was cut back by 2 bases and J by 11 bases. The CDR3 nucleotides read TGTGCCAGCAGCTTATTCGACAGGGGGGCTTTCTTT. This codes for CASSLFDRGAFF.

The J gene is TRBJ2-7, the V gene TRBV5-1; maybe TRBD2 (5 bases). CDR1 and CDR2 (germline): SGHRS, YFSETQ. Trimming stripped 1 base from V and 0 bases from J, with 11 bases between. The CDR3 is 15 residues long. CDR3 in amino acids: CASSLSTGFSYEQYF. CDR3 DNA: TGCGCCAGCAGCTTGTCAACGGGGTTCTCCTACGAGCAGTACTTC.

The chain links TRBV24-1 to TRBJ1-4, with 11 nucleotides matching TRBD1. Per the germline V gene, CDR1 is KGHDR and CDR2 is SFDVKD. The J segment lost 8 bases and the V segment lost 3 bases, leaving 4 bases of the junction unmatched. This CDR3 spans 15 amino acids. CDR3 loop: CATSDGQGAREKLFF. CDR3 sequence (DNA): TGTGCCACCAGTGATGGACAGGGGGCGCGCGAAAAACTGTTTTTT.

The CDR3 spells CASSTGGAADTQYF. CDR3 sequence (DNA): TGTGCCAGCAGTACAGGGGGCGCGGCAGATACGCAGTATTTT. The V and J genes are TRBV6-4 and TRBJ2-3; 9 bases map to TRBD1. Germline CDR1 reads MRHNA; CDR2 reads SNTAGT. This CDR3 contains 14 residues. The ends lost 5 bases at V and 4 bases at J; junction bases unmatched: 4.

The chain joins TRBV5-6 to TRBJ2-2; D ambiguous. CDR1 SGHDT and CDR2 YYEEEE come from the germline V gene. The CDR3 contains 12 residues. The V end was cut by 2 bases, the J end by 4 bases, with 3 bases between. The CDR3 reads CASSFGTGELFF. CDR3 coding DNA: TGTGCCAGCAGCTTCGGCACCGGGGAGCTGTTTTTT.

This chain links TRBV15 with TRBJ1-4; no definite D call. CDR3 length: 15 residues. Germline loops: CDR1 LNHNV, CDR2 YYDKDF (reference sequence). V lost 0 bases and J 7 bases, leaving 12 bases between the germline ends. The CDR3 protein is CATSRDPYISEKLFF. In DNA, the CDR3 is TGTGCCACCAGCAGAGACCCCTATATCTCTGAAAAACTGTTTTTT. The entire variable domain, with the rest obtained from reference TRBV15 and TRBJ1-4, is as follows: DAMVIQNPRYQVTQFGKPVTLSCSQTLNHNVMYWYQQKSSQAPKLLFHYYDKDFNNEADTPDNFQSRRPNTSFCFLDIRSPGLGDTAMYLCATSRDPYISEKLFFGSGTQLSVL.

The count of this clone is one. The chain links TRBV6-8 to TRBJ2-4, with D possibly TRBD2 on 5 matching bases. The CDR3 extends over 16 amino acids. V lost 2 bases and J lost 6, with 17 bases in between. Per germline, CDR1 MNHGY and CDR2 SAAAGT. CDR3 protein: CASSYRTVPHLNIQYF. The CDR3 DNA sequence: TGTGCCAGCAGTTACCGGACTGTCCCCCACTTAAACATTCAGTACTTC.

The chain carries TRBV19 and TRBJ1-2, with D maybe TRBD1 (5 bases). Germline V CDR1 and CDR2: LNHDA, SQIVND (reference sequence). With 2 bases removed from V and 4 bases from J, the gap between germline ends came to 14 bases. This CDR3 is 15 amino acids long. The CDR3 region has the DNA TGTGCCAGTAGTATAAAGGGGCGCGGTATCTATGGCTACACCTTC. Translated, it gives CASSIKGRGIYGYTF.

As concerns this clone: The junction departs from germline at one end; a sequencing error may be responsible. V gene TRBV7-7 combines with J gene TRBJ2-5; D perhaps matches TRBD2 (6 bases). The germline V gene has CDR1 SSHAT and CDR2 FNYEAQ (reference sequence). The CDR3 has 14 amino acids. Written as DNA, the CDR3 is TGTGCTAGCAGCTTGGGCGGGACCCAAGAGACCCAGTACTTC. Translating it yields CASSLGGTQETQYF.

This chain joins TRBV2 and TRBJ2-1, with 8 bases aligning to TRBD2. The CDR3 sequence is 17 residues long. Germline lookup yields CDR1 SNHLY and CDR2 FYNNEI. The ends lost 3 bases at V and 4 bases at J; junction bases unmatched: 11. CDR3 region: CASSDAQGLVGYNEQFF. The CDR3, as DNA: TGTGCCAGCAGTGACGCCCAGGGACTAGTGGGATACAATGAGCAGTTCTTC.

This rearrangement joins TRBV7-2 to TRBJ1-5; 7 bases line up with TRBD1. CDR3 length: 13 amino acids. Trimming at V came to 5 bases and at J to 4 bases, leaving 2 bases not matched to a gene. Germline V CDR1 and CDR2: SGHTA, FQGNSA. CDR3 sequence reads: CASSGQDNQPQHF. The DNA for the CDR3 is TGTGCCAGCAGCGGACAGGATAATCAGCCCCAGCATTTT.

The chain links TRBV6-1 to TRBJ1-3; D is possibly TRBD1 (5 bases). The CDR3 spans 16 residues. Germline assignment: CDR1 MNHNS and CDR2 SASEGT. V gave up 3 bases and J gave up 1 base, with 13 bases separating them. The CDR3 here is CASSDRQTWSGNTIYF. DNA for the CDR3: TGTGCCAGCAGTGACCGACAGACCTGGTCTGGAAACACCATATATTTT.

This CDR3 reads CASSALAGFTYEQYF. The CDR3, as DNA: TGTGCCAGTAGTGCACTAGCGGGGTTTACCTACGAGCAGTACTTC. V is TRBV19 and J is TRBJ2-7; the match to TRBD2 covers 10 bases. This CDR3 region has 15 residues. Germline CDR1 LNHDA, CDR2 SQIVND (reference sequence). V dropped 5 bases and J dropped 2; count of bases not matched to a gene: 6. The variable domain in full, completed from reference TRBV19 and TRBJ2-7, reads DGGITQSPKYLFRKEGQNVTLSCEQNLNHDAMYWYRQDPGQGLRLIYYSQIVNDFQKGDIAEGYSVSREKKESFPLTVTSAQKNPTAFYLCASSALAGFTYEQYFGPGTRLTVT.

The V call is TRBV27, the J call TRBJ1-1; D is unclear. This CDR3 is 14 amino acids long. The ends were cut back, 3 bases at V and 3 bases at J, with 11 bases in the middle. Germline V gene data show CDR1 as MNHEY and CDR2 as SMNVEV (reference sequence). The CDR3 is CASSFGWAYTEAFF. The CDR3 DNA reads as TGTGCCAGCAGTTTCGGTTGGGCCTACACTGAAGCTTTCTTT.

The CDR3 is CSVEWSRAYGYTF. CDR3 in DNA: TGCAGCGTTGAATGGTCCAGGGCCTATGGCTACACCTTC. This sequence joins TRBV29-1 and TRBJ1-2, with D perhaps matching TRBD1 (5 bases). The CDR3 is 13 residues long. Germline-derived CDR1 and CDR2 are SQVTM and ANQGSEA. Trimming removed 2 bases at V and 4 bases at J, with 11 bases between.

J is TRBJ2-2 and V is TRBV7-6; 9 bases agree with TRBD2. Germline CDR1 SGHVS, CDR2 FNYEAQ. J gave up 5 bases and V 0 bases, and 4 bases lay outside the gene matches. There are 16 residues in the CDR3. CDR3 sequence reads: CASSLATSGLTGELFF. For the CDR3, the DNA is TGTGCCAGCAGCTTAGCGACTAGCGGATTGACCGGGGAGCTGTTTTTT. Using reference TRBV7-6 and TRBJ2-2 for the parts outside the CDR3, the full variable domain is GAGVSQSPRYKVTKRGQDVALRCDPISGHVSLYWYRQALGQGPEFLTYFNYEAQQDKSGLPNDRFSAERPEGSISTLTIQRTEQRDSAMYRCASSLATSGLTGELFFGEGSRLTVL.

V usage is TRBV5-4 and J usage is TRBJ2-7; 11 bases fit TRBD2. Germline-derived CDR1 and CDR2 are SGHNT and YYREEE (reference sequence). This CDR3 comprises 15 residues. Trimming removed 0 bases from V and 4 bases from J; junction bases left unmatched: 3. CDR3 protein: CASSLGLAGKYEQYF. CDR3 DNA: TGTGCCAGCAGCTTGGGACTAGCGGGAAAGTACGAGCAGTACTTC.

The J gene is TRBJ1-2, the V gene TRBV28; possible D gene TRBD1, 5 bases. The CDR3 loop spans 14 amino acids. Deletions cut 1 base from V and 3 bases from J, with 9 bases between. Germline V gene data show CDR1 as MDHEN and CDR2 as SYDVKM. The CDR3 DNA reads TGTGCCAGCAGTTTATATACAGGCCACTATGGCTACACCTTC. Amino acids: CASSLYTGHYGYTF.

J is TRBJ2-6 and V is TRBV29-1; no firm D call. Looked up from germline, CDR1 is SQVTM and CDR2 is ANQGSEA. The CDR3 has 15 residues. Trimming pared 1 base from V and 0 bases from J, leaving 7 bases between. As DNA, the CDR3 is TGCAGCGTTGAAGCGTCCGGCTCTGGGGCCAACGTCCTGACTTTC. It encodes CSVEASGSGANVLTF.

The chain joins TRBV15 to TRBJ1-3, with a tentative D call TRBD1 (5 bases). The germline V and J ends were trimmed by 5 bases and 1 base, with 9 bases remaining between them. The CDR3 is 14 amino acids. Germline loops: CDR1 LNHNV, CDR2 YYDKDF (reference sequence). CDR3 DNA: TGTGCCACCAGCCCCCAGGGTTCTGGAAACACCATATATTTT. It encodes CATSPQGSGNTIYF.

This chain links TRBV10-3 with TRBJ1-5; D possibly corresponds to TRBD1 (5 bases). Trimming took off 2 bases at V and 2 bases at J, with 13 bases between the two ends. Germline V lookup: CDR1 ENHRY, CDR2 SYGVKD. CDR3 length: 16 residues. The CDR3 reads CAISEAGVGGNQPQHF. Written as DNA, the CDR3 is TGTGCCATCAGTGAGGCGGGGGTTGGCGGCAATCAGCCCCAGCATTTT.

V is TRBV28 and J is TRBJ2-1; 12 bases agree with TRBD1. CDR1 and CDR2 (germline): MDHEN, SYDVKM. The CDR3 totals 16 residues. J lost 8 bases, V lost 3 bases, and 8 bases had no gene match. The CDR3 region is CASSFPQGQGAHEQFF. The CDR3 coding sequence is TGTGCCAGCAGTTTCCCCCAGGGACAGGGGGCCCATGAGCAGTTCTTC.

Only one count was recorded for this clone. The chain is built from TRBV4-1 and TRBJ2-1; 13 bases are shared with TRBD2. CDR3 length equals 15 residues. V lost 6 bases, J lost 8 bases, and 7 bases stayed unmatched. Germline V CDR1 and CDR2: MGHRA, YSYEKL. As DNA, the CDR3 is TGCGCCAGCAGGCGGACTAGCGGGAGTTTCGATGAGCAGTTCTTC. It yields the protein CASRRTSGSFDEQFF.

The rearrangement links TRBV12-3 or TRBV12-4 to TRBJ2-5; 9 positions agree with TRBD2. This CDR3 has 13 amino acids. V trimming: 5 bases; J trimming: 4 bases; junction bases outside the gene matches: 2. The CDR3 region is CASSLSGRETQYF. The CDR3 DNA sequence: TGTGCCAGCAGTCTTAGCGGGAGAGAGACCCAGTACTTC.

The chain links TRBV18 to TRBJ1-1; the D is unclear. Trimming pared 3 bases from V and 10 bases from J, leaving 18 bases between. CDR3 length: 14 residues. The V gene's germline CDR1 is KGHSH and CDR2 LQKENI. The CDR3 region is CASSPWTDGVPAFF. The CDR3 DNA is TGTGCCAGCTCACCGTGGACCGACGGGGTGCCAGCTTTCTTT.

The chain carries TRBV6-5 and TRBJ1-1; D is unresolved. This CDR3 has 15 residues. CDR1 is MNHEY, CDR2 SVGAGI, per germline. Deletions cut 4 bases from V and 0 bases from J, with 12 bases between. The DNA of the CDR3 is TGTGCCAGCAGTTTGGGCATAACCATGAACACTGAAGCTTTCTTT. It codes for CASSLGITMNTEAFF.

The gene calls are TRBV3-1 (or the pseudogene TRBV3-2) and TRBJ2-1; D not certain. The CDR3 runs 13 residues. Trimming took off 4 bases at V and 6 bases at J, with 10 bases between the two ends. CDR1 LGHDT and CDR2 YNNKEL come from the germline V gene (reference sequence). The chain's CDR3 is CASSRSASNEQFF. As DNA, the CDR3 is TGTGCCAGCAGCCGGAGCGCTAGCAATGAGCAGTTCTTC.

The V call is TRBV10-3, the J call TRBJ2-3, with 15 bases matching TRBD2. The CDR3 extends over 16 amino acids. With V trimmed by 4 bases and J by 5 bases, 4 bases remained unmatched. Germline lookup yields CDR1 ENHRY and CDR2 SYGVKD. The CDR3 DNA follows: TGTGCCATCAGTGTGGGACTAGCGGGAGGAATAGATACGCAGTATTTT. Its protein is CAISVGLAGGIDTQYF.